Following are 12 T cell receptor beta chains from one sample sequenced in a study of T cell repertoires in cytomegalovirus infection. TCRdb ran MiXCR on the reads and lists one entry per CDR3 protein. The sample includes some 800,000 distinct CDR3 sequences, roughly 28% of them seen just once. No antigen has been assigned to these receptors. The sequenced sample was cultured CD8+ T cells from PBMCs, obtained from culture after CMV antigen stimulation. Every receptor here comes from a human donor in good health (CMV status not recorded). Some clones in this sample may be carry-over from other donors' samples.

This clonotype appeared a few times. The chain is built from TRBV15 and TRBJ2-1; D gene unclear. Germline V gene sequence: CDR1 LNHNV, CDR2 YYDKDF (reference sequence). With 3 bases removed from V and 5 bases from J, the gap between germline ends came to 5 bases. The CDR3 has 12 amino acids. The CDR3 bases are TGTGCCACCAGCAGCAGCAACAATGAGCAGTTCTTC. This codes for CATSSSNNEQFF.

CDR3 residues: CASSLSVHYEQYF. CDR3 coding DNA: TGTGCCAGCAGTTTATCTGTGCACTACGAGCAGTACTTC. V gene TRBV27 combines with J gene TRBJ2-7, with D uncertain. Germline V gives CDR1 MNHEY, CDR2 SMNVEV (reference sequence). The CDR3 sequence is 13 residues long. V dropped 0 bases and J dropped 3 bases, with 6 bases sitting between them.

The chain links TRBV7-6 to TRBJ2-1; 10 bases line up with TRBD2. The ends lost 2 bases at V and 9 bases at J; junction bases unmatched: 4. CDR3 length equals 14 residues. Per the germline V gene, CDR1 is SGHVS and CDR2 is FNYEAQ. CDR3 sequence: CASSLLAGDSEQFF. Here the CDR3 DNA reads TGTGCCAGCAGCTTACTAGCGGGGGACAGTGAGCAGTTCTTC.

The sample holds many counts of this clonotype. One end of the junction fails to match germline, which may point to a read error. The CDR3 region is CASSLELQGVASTDTQYF. CDR3 DNA sequence: TGTGCTAGCAGCTTAGAGCTACAGGGGGTCGCCAGCACAGATACGCAGTATTTT. The rearrangement joins TRBV7-7 to TRBJ2-3; 8 bases map to TRBD1. Germline-derived CDR1 and CDR2 are SSHAT and FNYEAQ (reference sequence). This CDR3 is built from 18 residues.

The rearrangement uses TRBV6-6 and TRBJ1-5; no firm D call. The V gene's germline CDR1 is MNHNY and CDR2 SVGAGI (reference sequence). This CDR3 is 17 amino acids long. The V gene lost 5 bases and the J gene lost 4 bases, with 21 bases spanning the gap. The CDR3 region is CASSPTGPAMGNQPQHF. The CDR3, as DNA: TGTGCCAGCAGTCCAACGGGCCCTGCGATGGGGAATCAGCCCCAGCATTTT.

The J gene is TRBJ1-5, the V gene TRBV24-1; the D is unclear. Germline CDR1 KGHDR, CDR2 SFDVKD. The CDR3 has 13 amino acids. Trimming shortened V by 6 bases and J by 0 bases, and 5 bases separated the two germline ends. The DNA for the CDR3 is TGTGCCACCAGTTTAAATAGCAATCAGCCCCAGCATTTT. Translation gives CATSLNSNQPQHF.

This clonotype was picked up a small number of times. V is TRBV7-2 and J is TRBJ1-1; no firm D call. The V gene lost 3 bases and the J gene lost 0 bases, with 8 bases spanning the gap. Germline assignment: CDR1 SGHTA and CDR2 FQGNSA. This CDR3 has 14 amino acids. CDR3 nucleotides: TGTGCCAGCAGCTTCTTAACCCTGAACACTGAAGCTTTCTTT. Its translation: CASSFLTLNTEAFF.

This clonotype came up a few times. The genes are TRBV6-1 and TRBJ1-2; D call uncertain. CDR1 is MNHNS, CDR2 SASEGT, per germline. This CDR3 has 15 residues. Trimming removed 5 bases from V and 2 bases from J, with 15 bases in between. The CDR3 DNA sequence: TGTGCCAGCAGTTCCGCCTTGGGTAGGAACTATGGCTACACCTTC. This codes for CASSSALGRNYGYTF.

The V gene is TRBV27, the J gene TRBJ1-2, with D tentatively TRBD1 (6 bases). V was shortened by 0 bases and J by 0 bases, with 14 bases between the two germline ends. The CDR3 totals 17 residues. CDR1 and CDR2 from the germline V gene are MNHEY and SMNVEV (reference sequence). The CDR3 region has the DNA TGTGCCAGCAGTTTATCTCATGGACAGCAGGCTAACTATGGCTACACCTTC. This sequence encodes CASSLSHGQQANYGYTF.

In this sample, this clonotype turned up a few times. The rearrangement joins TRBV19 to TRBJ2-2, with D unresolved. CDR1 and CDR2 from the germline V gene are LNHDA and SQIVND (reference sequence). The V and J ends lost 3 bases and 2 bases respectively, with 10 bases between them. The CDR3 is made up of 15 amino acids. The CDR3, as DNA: TGTGCCAGTAGTATTCTCCGACCCAACACCGGGGAGCTGTTTTTT. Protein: CASSILRPNTGELFF.

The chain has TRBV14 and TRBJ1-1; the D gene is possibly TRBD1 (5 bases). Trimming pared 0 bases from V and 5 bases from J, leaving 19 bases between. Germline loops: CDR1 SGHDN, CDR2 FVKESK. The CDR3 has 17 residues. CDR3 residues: CASSQEKPNRKNTEAFF. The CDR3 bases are TGTGCCAGCAGCCAAGAAAAACCGAACAGGAAGAATACTGAAGCTTTCTTT.

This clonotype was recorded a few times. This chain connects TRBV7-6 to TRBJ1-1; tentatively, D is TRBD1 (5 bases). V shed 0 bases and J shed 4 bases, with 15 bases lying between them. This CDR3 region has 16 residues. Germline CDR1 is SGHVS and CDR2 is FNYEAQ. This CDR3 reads CASSLAPGGGGTEAFF. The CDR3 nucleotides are TGTGCCAGCAGCTTAGCCCCCGGGGGGGGGGGCACTGAAGCTTTCTTT.